These T cell receptor beta chains were read from a single sample in a study of T-cell memory formation after mild COVID-19. TCRdb reanalysed the 5' RACE reads using MiXCR and keeps one entry per CDR3 protein. This sample has under 200,000 distinct CDR3 sequences; 25% to 40% occur once, and the top ten carry about 12%. The sequencing input was PBMCs or a T cell subset sorted from them (not recorded which). These TCRs come from an adult woman who had mild COVID-19 (a few samples of this study predate the infection). Cell type and time point are not known. Both conserved end residues are part of each CDR3. D genes are given only for firm matches. Clone size is stated in some rows and not others, as once, few, many or a class when expanded.

TRBV29-1	NA	TRBJ2-2	few	CSVEEDTGELFF	TGCAGCGTTGAGGAGGACACCGGGGAGCTGTTTTTT
TRBV6-6	NA	TRBJ2-2	NA	CASSPPVGNTGELFF	TGTGCCAGCAGTCCCCCAGTGGGCAACACCGGGGAGCTGTTTTTT
TRBV20-1	NA	TRBJ2-1	NA	CSAPSYNEQFF	TGCAGTGCCCCATCCTACAATGAGCAGTTCTTC
TRBV19	TRBD1	TRBJ1-2	few	CASSHRDRNYGYTF	TGTGCCAGTAGTCACCGGGACAGAAACTATGGCTACACCTTC
TRBV5-1	NA	TRBJ2-7	NA	CASSSDAVRSYEQYF	TGCGCCAGCAGCTCCGACGCGGTGAGGTCCTACGAGCAGTACTTC
TRBV10-3	TRBD2	TRBJ2-1	NA	CAISDPPGGGSNEQFF	TGTGCCATCAGTGATCCCCCCGGGGGGGGAAGCAATGAGCAGTTCTTC
TRBV11-3	NA	TRBJ1-1	NA	CASSNTGRGTEAFF	TGTGCCAGCAGCAATACAGGGAGGGGGACTGAAGCTTTCTTT
TRBV6-4	TRBD1	TRBJ1-2	NA	CASSLTSRDSYGYTF	TGTGCCAGCAGCCTGACGTCCCGGGACAGCTATGGCTACACCTTC
TRBV12-3/TRBV12-4	TRBD1	TRBJ1-2	NA	CASSPTGGRGYGYTF	TGTGCCAGCAGCCCTACAGGGGGAAGGGGCTATGGCTACACCTTC
TRBV7-3	NA	TRBJ2-6	few	CASSSSGRASGANVLTF	TGTGCCAGCAGCTCATCGGGACGTGCGTCTGGGGCCAACGTCCTGACTTTC
TRBV13	NA	TRBJ2-3	NA	CASSRRDWADTQYF	TGTGCCAGCAGCCGAAGAGATTGGGCCGATACGCAGTATTTT
TRBV4-2	NA	TRBJ1-1	few	CASSQSGAWNTEAFF	TGTGCCAGCAGCCAGTCAGGGGCCTGGAACACTGAAGCTTTCTTT
TRBV19	NA	TRBJ2-7	few	CASSIQGSEQYF	TGTGCCAGTAGTATACAGGGGAGCGAGCAGTACTTC
TRBV3-1	NA	TRBJ2-3	NA	CASSTDGISNDTQYF	TGTGCCAGCAGCACGGACGGAATCTCCAACGATACGCAGTATTTT
TRBV29-1	TRBD2	TRBJ2-7	NA	CSVLGASGTIYEQYF	TGCAGCGTCCTAGGGGCTAGCGGCACCATCTACGAGCAGTACTTC
TRBV25-1	NA	TRBJ2-1	NA	CASSVESPYNEQFF	TGTGCCAGCAGTGTAGAGTCCCCCTACAATGAGCAGTTCTTC
TRBV5-1	TRBD2	TRBJ2-1	many	CASSLEASGGINEQFF	TGCGCCAGCAGCTTGGAGGCTAGCGGGGGGATCAATGAGCAGTTCTTC
TRBV29-1	TRBD2	TRBJ2-7	many	CSVVLAGGREQYF	TGCAGCGTTGTACTAGCGGGAGGTCGCGAGCAGTACTTC
TRBV20-1	NA	TRBJ2-7	few	CSAPSGRAYEQYF	TGCAGTGCTCCCTCCGGACGGGCCTACGAGCAGTACTTC
TRBV20-1	NA	TRBJ1-5	NA	CSASTSTVAVRHF	TGCAGTGCCTCAACCTCGACGGTGGCCGTGAGGCATTTT
TRBV28	NA	TRBJ1-1	NA	CATQKNTEAFF	TGTGCCACCCAAAAGAACACTGAAGCTTTCTTT
TRBV20-1	NA	TRBJ1-3	NA	CSAAPGVTGNTIYF	TGCAGTGCTGCCCCAGGGGTCACTGGAAACACCATATATTTT